The 17 T cell receptor beta chains given below trace back to one sample, sequenced in a study of cytomegalovirus exposure and HLA in healthy donors. This PCR relied on a set of 60 Vbeta primers and 13 Jbeta primers. Sequencing used immunoSEQ multiplex PCR; TCRdb keeps in-frame clones, though not all of them. The table includes under 200,000 clones, approximately 77% detected once. Sample: PBMCs. These receptors all stem from a male donor in good health and CMV-seropositive.

The DNA for the CDR3 is TGCAGCGTTGACCGCGCGGGACTCTCCTACAATGAGCAGTTCTTC. Its protein is CSVDRAGLSYNEQFF. V is TRBV29-1 and J is TRBJ2-1, with a possible D match to TRBD2 (6 bases). Trimming cost V 3 bases and J 0 bases, with 12 bases left between them. This CDR3 contains 15 residues. Looked up from germline, CDR1 is SQVTM and CDR2 is ANQGSEA.

This clone was observed a single time. The CDR3 coding sequence is TGTGCCAGCAGCTCCGGGACAGGGGGCGGTAGGGGCTACACCTTC. Residues: CASSSGTGGGRGYTF. This chain connects TRBV7-9 to TRBJ1-2, with 12 nucleotides matching TRBD1. This CDR3 is 15 amino acids long. Germline CDR1 SEHNR, CDR2 FQNEAQ (reference sequence). V dropped 4 bases and J dropped 8; count of bases not matched to a gene: 8.

This chain's CDR3 is CASSSEQGAPDTEAFF. The DNA for the CDR3 is TGCGCCAGCAGTTCGGAACAGGGGGCGCCTGACACTGAAGCTTTCTTT. The rearrangement uses TRBV5-1 and TRBJ1-1; 9 nucleotides align to TRBD1. The CDR3 has 16 amino acids. Germline V gene sequence: CDR1 SGHRS, CDR2 YFSETQ. V gave up 5 bases and J gave up 3 bases; unmatched junction bases: 11.

The chain combines TRBV27 with TRBJ2-4; the D is unclear. Germline CDR1 is MNHEY and CDR2 is SMNVEV (reference sequence). Trimming shortened V by 5 bases and J by 1 base, and 15 bases separated the two germline ends. This CDR3 comprises 16 residues. The CDR3 loop reads CASSPLIQAAKNIQYF. CDR3 nucleotide sequence: TGTGCCAGCAGTCCCCTCATCCAGGCCGCCAAAAACATTCAGTACTTC.

The rearrangement links TRBV9 to TRBJ1-1; 7 positions match TRBD1. This CDR3 has 15 amino acids. Germline V CDR1 and CDR2: SGDLS, YYNGEE. The V segment lost 4 bases and the J segment 0 bases; nucleotides outside the gene matches: 6. CDR3 in DNA: TGTGCCAGCAGCACCCTGGGACAGATGAACACTGAAGCTTTCTTT. This codes for CASSTLGQMNTEAFF.

The J gene is TRBJ2-7, the V gene TRBV25-1; 8 positions agree with TRBD2. The CDR3 length is 15 residues. Germline CDR1 MGHDK, CDR2 SYGVNS. Trimming cost V 5 bases and J 7 bases; bases outside gene matches: 13. CDR3 sequence reads: CASSPGSGGLGEQYF. The CDR3 DNA follows: TGTGCCAGCAGTCCCGGAAGCGGGGGTCTGGGAGAGCAGTACTTC.

This clone was seen a single time. V is TRBV19 and J is TRBJ2-5, with unresolved D. The V end lost 4 bases, the J end lost 4 bases, and 7 bases lay between the germline ends. CDR1 is LNHDA, CDR2 SQIVND, per germline (reference sequence). This CDR3 spans 12 amino acids. CDR3 amino acids: CASSTARETQYF. The CDR3 bases are TGTGCCAGTAGTACCGCCAGAGAGACCCAGTACTTC.

The chain uses TRBV6-5 and TRBJ1-3, with TRBD1 matching 9 bases. CDR3 length equals 16 residues. Trimming at V came to 4 bases and at J to 1 base, leaving 5 bases not matched to a gene. CDR1 and CDR2 (germline): MNHEY, SVGAGI. CDR3 coding DNA: TGTGCCAGCAGTTTTGGACAGGGGAGGTCTGGAAACACCATATATTTT. It encodes CASSFGQGRSGNTIYF.

V gene TRBV19 combines with J gene TRBJ1-2, with a weak D call TRBD1 (5 bases). The CDR3 contains 12 residues. Trimming removed 3 bases from V and 7 bases from J, with 9 bases in between. Germline V lookup: CDR1 LNHDA, CDR2 SQIVND (reference sequence). Written as DNA, the CDR3 is TGTGCCAGTAGTATGGAGGGGTTTGGCTACACCTTC. It specifies CASSMEGFGYTF. Together with reference TRBV19 and TRBJ1-2, the CDR3 gives the full variable domain: DGGITQSPKYLFRKEGQNVTLSCEQNLNHDAMYWYRQDPGQGLRLIYYSQIVNDFQKGDIAEGYSVSREKKESFPLTVTSAQKNPTAFYLCASSMEGFGYTFGSGTRLTVV.

This clone was counted between two and nine times. The rearrangement joins TRBV2 to TRBJ1-6; tentatively, D is TRBD1 (5 bases). This CDR3 region has 14 residues. The germline CDR1 and CDR2 sequences are SNHLY and FYNNEI. V shed 6 bases and J shed 10 bases, with 16 bases lying between them. The CDR3, as DNA: TGTGCCAGCAGCGCGACAGTTACGGAGTCACCCCTCCACTTT. Residues: CASSATVTESPLHF.

This chain uses TRBV6-5 with TRBJ1-6; 10 positions agree with TRBD1. The V gene end was trimmed by 6 bases and the J gene end by 10 bases; junction bases not matched to a gene: 9. The CDR3 consists of 15 residues. Germline CDR1 is MNHEY and CDR2 is SVGAGI. DNA of the CDR3: TGTGCCAGCAGGTTTCCCGGGACAGGGGACTCACCCCTCCACTTT. It translates to CASRFPGTGDSPLHF.

This clone was seen a handful of times. This chain joins TRBV2 and TRBJ2-7, with a tentative D call TRBD1 (5 bases). Germline V lookup: CDR1 SNHLY, CDR2 FYNNEI. This CDR3 has 15 residues. Trimming removed 7 bases at V and 3 bases at J, with 19 bases between. As DNA, the CDR3 is TGTGCCAGCACGCTACAGGCAATCTCGGGCTACGAGCAGTACTTC. Its translation is CASTLQAISGYEQYF.

This rearrangement joins TRBV30 to TRBJ2-1; 10 nucleotides align to TRBD1. The junction had 2 bases not matched to a gene; V was cut back by 0 bases and J by 3 bases. Germline loops: CDR1 GTSNPN, CDR2 SVGIG (reference sequence). CDR3 length equals 15 residues. The CDR3 DNA reads TGTGCCTGGAGTGTAAGGACAGGGGGCTACAATGAGCAGTTCTTC. It translates to CAWSVRTGGYNEQFF.

The chain links TRBV5-1 to TRBJ2-3, with D unclear. CDR1 is SGHRS and CDR2 is YFSETQ in the germline V gene. This CDR3 is 14 amino acids long. V was trimmed by 7 bases and J by 0 bases, leaving 12 bases between them. In DNA form, the CDR3 reads TGCGCCAGCTCAACAACCCCCAGCACAGATACGCAGTATTTT. It codes for CASSTTPSTDTQYF.

The chain is built from TRBV5-4 and TRBJ1-3; D is perhaps TRBD1 (5 bases). The V end lost 0 bases, the J end lost 0 bases, and 7 bases lay between the germline ends. The CDR3 spans 15 residues. Germline assignment: CDR1 SGHNT and CDR2 YYREEE (reference sequence). CDR3 bases: TGTGCCAGCAGCTTGGAGGGGCTCTCTGGAAACACCATATATTTT. It translates to CASSLEGLSGNTIYF.

This chain links TRBV6-5 with TRBJ1-1; the match to TRBD1 covers 7 bases. The CDR3 is 16 amino acids. CDR1 MNHEY and CDR2 SVGAGI come from the germline V gene. Trimming removed 2 bases from V and 4 bases from J; junction bases left unmatched: 10. The CDR3 coding sequence is TGTGCCAGCAGTTACGTACAGGGGTATGTGGGCACTGAAGCTTTCTTT. It is translated as CASSYVQGYVGTEAFF.

The V call is TRBV9, the J call TRBJ2-7; D perhaps matches TRBD2 (6 bases). V was trimmed by 0 bases and J by 4 bases, leaving 14 bases between them. This CDR3 is 15 amino acids long. The germline gives CDR1 SGDLS, CDR2 YYNGEE. CDR3 in amino acids: CASSVGGEVLYEQYF. The CDR3 DNA follows: TGTGCCAGCAGCGTAGGAGGGGAGGTACTATACGAGCAGTACTTC.